The T cell receptor (beta chain) under discussion was sequenced for a study of human T cells and chemical hapten exposure. Background on the study: Sensitization applied 2% DPC to about 2 cm by about 2 cm of upper inner arm skin.

Study-wide results and caveats: The presence of alopecia in the donors means their immune response may differ from healthy people's.

V lost 3 bases, J lost 8 bases, and 6 bases stayed unmatched. Germline assignment: CDR1 SGHDN and CDR2 FVKESK. The CDR3 loop spans 13 amino acids. Concerning this clonotype: Its matching antigen is unknown.

Each CDR3 protein gets one entry after TCRdb re-called the RACE reads with MiXCR. The sample yields around 340,000 distinct CDR3 sequences, 6% to 8.5% seen once. This sample's time point: patch test 1, 2 weeks after DPC sensitization. The treatment is: therapeutic diphenylcyclopropenone sensitization with weekly scalp DPC. Specimen: whole blood, collected in connection with sensitization to the hapten diphenylcyclopropenone (DPC). The chain carries TRBV14 and TRBJ1-2; 7 positions match TRBD1. This TCR came from a woman aged 18 to 35 with alopecia areata. Some clones in this sample may be carry-over from other donors' samples. The CDR3: CASSHDRQGGYTF. In DNA, the CDR3 is TGTGCCAGCAGCCACGACAGACAGGGAGGCTACACCTTC.